This T cell receptor beta chain was sequenced during a study of long-term antiretroviral therapy in people with HIV (dated by TCRdb to 2022 to 2024). Background for the entire study: The earliest samples were collected about a decade before the 2015 WHO recommendation for immediate ART, when ART was typically delayed until CD4 counts fell. A retrospective serial study tested whether changes in peripheral blood TRB repertoire composition and diversity were associated with ART initiation and durable HIV suppression. A total of 192 cryopreserved PBMC samples came from 30 adults with confirmed HIV infection and were collected serially over a mean of approximately six years (range 1-12). No cross-contamination during QIAcube processing was shown when test extractions of a monoclonal T-cell line were performed alongside 30 to 40 polyclonal samples. About 40% of the 30 participants with HIV were female.

The CDR3 sequence holds 16 residues, the cysteine and phenylalanine included. CDR3 DNA is the only sequence kept; it has 48 bases, read in frame from the first base. Based on the germline V gene, the CDR1 and CDR2 sequences are SGHVS and FQNEAQ. V is cut by 7 bases and J by 3 bases, and the space between the germline ends is 19 bases. What the authors observed across the whole study: Since PBMC availability was limited, sequencing covered only the TCR beta chain, with no alpha chain pairing. Narrower CDR3 length ranges were observed in HIV repertoires than in controls, and an antigen-experienced repertoire with only a slight naive shift after ART was suggested by the network structure. Samples dated from about 2003 to 2018, and the ART regimens used may be less effective than current ones. No data were available on ART adherence, viral resistance or therapy changes, limiting inferences about post-ART repertoire changes. Expanded TRB clones identified before ART initiation dominated the repertoire across all time points, though the dominance fluctuated and decreased in many PLHIV after ART. Because cell numbers in pre-ART samples were limited, unsorted PBMC were profiled instead of sorted CD4+ and CD8+ T cells. Starting ART was linked to a significant rise in TRB diversity, yet even with long-term ART the diversity remained significantly lower than in transplant donor controls.

Worth noting for this clone: Its target antigen remains unknown. Base qualities are not at hand, and no much larger clone is one base apart.

The immunoSEQ hsTCRB v3.0 assay was used at survey level resolution to sequence the TRB variable region. The target sequencing depth for TRB was about 40,000-50,000 T-cell genomes per sample. TRB libraries were pooled and sequenced on an Illumina MiSeq using a v3 150-cycle kit. The original methods were these. Repertoire analysis was performed in R inside a reproducible Nextflow workflow that covered QC, data transformation and analysis. LymphoSeq2, an R package for exploring AIRR-Seq data, was used to implement custom analyses. A handful of samples that produced fewer than 5000 total TRB sequences were removed, so 188 HIV repertoires were analyzed. Among the roughly 180 retained HIV repertoires, under 65 were collected before ART initiation and roughly 130 after ART initiation. Each repertoire was downsampled to 5000 TRB nucleotide sequences, and summary statistics were averaged across 100 downsampling iterations. The analysis kept only TRB sequences whose CDR3 regions were at least seven amino acids long. A Shannon entropy-derived clonality score and the Gini coefficient were used to measure diversity. In repertoire networks, the top 5000 CDR3 amino acid sequences were linked whenever an edit distance of one separated two sequences. For TRB CDR3 amino acid sequences, GLIPH2 was used to predict antigen specificity groups and MHC restriction. To flag known CMV, EBV, HIV or tissue antigen associations, CDR3 amino acid sequences were matched against VDJdb and McPAS-TCR. Pre-ART, post-ART and control groups were compared with Wilcoxon signed-rank tests and Holm-Bonferroni correction. TCRdb provides this immuneACCESS table in a form limited to in-frame rearrangements. Some clones are lacking; in checked studies, under half of them reflect an unresolved V gene, and why the rest are absent is not known. The V and J calls and clone size are taken from that table; D and trimming were inferred from the DNA. The table for this sample lists about 35,000 clones; roughly 74% of them were counted only once. The top ten clones comprise around 3.5% of the sample.

To be included, a participant needed at least one PBMC sample from before ART initiation plus at least two post-ART samples. Every participant with HIV received treatment in the United States of America. Before DNA extraction, cryopreserved samples containing about 0.9-10 million PBMC were thawed and washed. At the time of the earliest PBMC sample, participants with HIV were aged between about 20 and 60 years. Each participant contributed PBMC samples from 1-4 timepoints before ART initiation and 2-8 timepoints after ART initiation, with a median of 7 samples. Serial HIV viral load, CD4+ T-cell count, ART history and demographic data were obtained for every participant. Using a Qiagen kit on a QIAcube, genomic DNA was extracted from unsorted PBMC, with samples processed in batches of 12.

The clonotype originates from a man aged 45-60 years with HIV. The sequences come from unsorted PBMCs, collected 3 years after starting antiretroviral therapy. Recombination linked TRBV7-8 to TRBJ2-1, with the identity of the D gene unclear. The nucleotides are TGTGCCAGCACTCCCGGCGGAGCCCTCTACTACAATGAGCAGTTCTTC. Its amino acids are CASTPGGALYYNEQFF.